The rows below give T cell receptor beta chains drawn from one sample of a study of blood T cell repertoires in COVID-19. Some clones are missing from TCRdb's copy, which holds only in-frame ones; the method was immunoSEQ multiplex PCR. The sample includes tens of thousands of clones, roughly four fifths of them seen just once. Sample: peripheral blood. Receptor source: a man aged 55-75 years with active COVID-19. Each CDR3 is given without its conserved first and last residue. The order of the fields is J gene, V gene, D gene, CDR3 protein. A D gene is named only where the DNA matches it firmly.

TRBJ2-7 | TRBV4-1 | TRBD2 | ASSRGLAGYIYEQY
TRBJ1-1 | TRBV28 | TRBD1 | ASSPLGTANTEAF
TRBJ1-6 | TRBV27 | - | ASSSTAFSSYNSPLH
TRBJ2-1 | TRBV10-3 | TRBD1 | AISDIQTGGNEQF
TRBJ2-7 | TRBV29-1 | - | SVVLGPSYEQY
TRBJ2-2 | TRBV19 | TRBD2 | ASSPRAGLYPGELF
TRBJ2-5 | TRBV9 | - | ASSVAMRVGETQY
TRBJ2-7 | TRBV12-3/TRBV12-4 | - | ASSLGRRQY
TRBJ1-6 | TRBV6-5 | - | ASSLGSNSPLH
TRBJ2-2 | TRBV11-2 | - | ASRGDTGELF